These 20 T cell receptor beta chains were sequenced from one sample in a study of blood T cell repertoires in COVID-19. Libraries were prepared by immunoSEQ multiplex PCR; TCRdb keeps only in-frame clonotypes and omits some of them. The data contain 250,000 or so clones, about four fifths of them singletons. Sequencing input: peripheral blood. These receptors were collected from a man aged 45-60 years with acute or convalescent COVID-19.

The chain uses TRBV5-5 and TRBJ1-4, with 7 bases lining up with TRBD1. Germline-derived CDR1 and CDR2 are SGHKS and YYEKEE (reference sequence). CDR3 size: 15 residues. The V segment lost 0 bases and the J segment 5 bases; nucleotides outside the gene matches: 4. The CDR3 spells CASSLEGTANEKLFF. The DNA for the CDR3 is TGTGCCAGCAGCTTGGAGGGGACAGCAAATGAAAAACTGTTTTTT.

The rearrangement joins TRBV6-5 to TRBJ2-2, with 12 bases lining up with TRBD2. The V gene's germline CDR1 is MNHEY and CDR2 SVGAGI. V was pared by 10 bases and J by 4 bases, with 7 bases of the junction left unmatched. This CDR3 is 15 amino acids long. CDR3 DNA: TGTGCCACCCGACTAGCGGGAGCGTCCACCGGGGAGCTGTTTTTT. Protein: CATRLAGASTGELFF.

The chain has TRBV10-3 and TRBJ1-3, with 10 positions matching TRBD1. CDR1 is ENHRY and CDR2 is SYGVKD in the germline V gene. V lost 11 bases to trimming and J lost 4 bases; unmatched junction nucleotides: 5. The CDR3 is 13 residues long. Here the CDR3 DNA reads TGTGCCGGAGGGACAGGGGAAGGAAACACCATATATTTT. It specifies CAGGTGEGNTIYF.

The table lists this clone with a count of one. The chain joins TRBV7-8 to TRBJ1-3, with 7 nucleotides matching TRBD1. The CDR3 length is 16 residues. Germline CDR1 is SGHVS and CDR2 is FQNEAQ. J gave up 3 bases and V 5 bases, and 10 bases lay outside the gene matches. CDR3: CASSTSRDSGGNTIYF. CDR3 in DNA: TGTGCCAGCAGCACCTCCCGGGACAGTGGTGGAAACACCATATATTTT. The entire variable domain, with the rest obtained from reference TRBV7-8 and TRBJ1-3, is as follows: GAGVSQSPRYKVAKRGQDVALRCDPISGHVSLFWYQQALGQGPEFLTYFQNEAQLDKSGLPSDRFFAERPEGSVSTLKIQRTQQEDSAVYLCASSTSRDSGGNTIYFGEGSWLTVV.

V is TRBV6-1 and J is TRBJ2-1; TRBD1 matches at 7 bases. J was trimmed by 8 bases and V by 3 bases; bases with no gene match: 7. CDR3 size: 14 residues. Germline loops: CDR1 MNHNS, CDR2 SASEGT. The CDR3 nucleotides are TGTGCCAGCAGTGATCCGGGACAGCAACATGAGCAGTTCTTC. Translated: CASSDPGQQHEQFF.

The V call is TRBV7-3, the J call TRBJ2-1; D not certain. CDR1 and CDR2 from the germline V gene are SGHTA and FQGTGA. The germline V and J ends were trimmed by 2 bases and 4 bases, with 15 bases remaining between them. This CDR3 spans 16 amino acids. The CDR3 loop reads CASSLGPQSIYNEQFF. The CDR3 DNA sequence: TGTGCCAGCAGCTTAGGTCCACAGTCAATTTACAATGAGCAGTTCTTC.

This clone was observed a few times. The chain joins TRBV11-2 to TRBJ2-2; 11 bases fit TRBD1. CDR3 length: 19 residues. Germline lookup yields CDR1 SGHAT and CDR2 FQNNGV. The trim removed 7 bases at V and 5 bases at J, leaving 18 bases unmatched. CDR3 sequence reads: CASTGEYRDRGTKTGELFF. DNA for the CDR3: TGTGCCAGCACCGGGGAATACCGGGACAGGGGGACTAAGACCGGGGAGCTGTTTTTT.

The chain employs TRBV2 and TRBJ1-2, with D maybe TRBD1 (5 bases). The CDR3 covers 14 residues. Trimming removed 5 bases at V and 1 base at J, with 11 bases between. CDR1 is SNHLY and CDR2 is FYNNEI in the germline V gene. CDR3 DNA sequence: TGTGCCAGCAGTATCCAGGGTCTTAACTATGGCTACACCTTC. It yields the protein CASSIQGLNYGYTF.

The J gene is TRBJ1-5, the V gene TRBV18; 8 bases align to TRBD1. This CDR3 region has 14 residues. Germline values: CDR1 KGHSH, CDR2 LQKENI. The V and J ends lost 4 bases and 7 bases, in that order; junction bases with no gene match: 6. CDR3 residues: CASSREQGDQPQHF. CDR3 nucleotides: TGTGCCAGCTCACGCGAACAGGGGGACCAGCCCCAGCATTTT.

This sequence joins TRBV3-1 (or the pseudogene TRBV3-2) and TRBJ2-3; weak D call: TRBD2 (6 bases). V gave up 4 bases and J gave up 2 bases, with 10 bases separating them. Germline CDR1 LGHDT, CDR2 YNNKEL (reference sequence). The CDR3 has 14 amino acids. This CDR3 reads CASSPRDFTDTQYF. The CDR3 DNA sequence: TGTGCCAGCAGCCCCCGGGACTTCACAGATACGCAGTATTTT.

In DNA form, the CDR3 reads TGTGCCAGCAGCGCCCGGGACAGGGGGAATACGGAGCAGTACTTC. Translation: CASSARDRGNTEQYF. The chain couples TRBV11-2 to TRBJ2-7; 11 bases line up with TRBD1. V lost 5 bases to trimming and J lost 7 bases; unmatched junction nucleotides: 10. This CDR3 spans 15 amino acids. The V gene's germline CDR1 is SGHAT and CDR2 FQNNGV. Filled out from reference TRBV11-2 and TRBJ2-7, the complete variable domain reads EAGVAQSPRYKIIEKRQSVAFWCNPISGHATLYWYQQILGQGPKLLIQFQNNGVVDDSQLPKDRFSAERLKGVDSTLKIQPAKLEDSAVYLCASSARDRGNTEQYFGPGTRLTVT.

V gene TRBV12-3 or TRBV12-4 combines with J gene TRBJ1-5, with D unclear. The CDR3 sequence is 12 residues long. V was trimmed by 7 bases and J by 10 bases, leaving 14 bases between them. CDR3 region: CASKRDRGPQHF. CDR3 DNA: TGTGCCAGCAAGAGGGATCGGGGACCCCAGCATTTT.

Points on this clone: The junction differs from germline at one of its ends, possibly a read error. The J gene is TRBJ1-2, the V gene TRBV6-5, with 7 bases fitting TRBD1. This CDR3 is built from 14 residues. Germline V gives CDR1 MNHEY, CDR2 SVGAGI. In DNA, the CDR3 is TGTGCCAGCAGGTACTCCGGGACAGCATATGGCTACACCTTC. It yields the protein CASRYSGTAYGYTF.

This chain connects TRBV6-5 to TRBJ1-1; TRBD1 is a possible D gene (5 bases). Germline-derived CDR1 and CDR2 are MNHEY and SVGAGI. This CDR3 is built from 13 residues. V was clipped by 9 bases and J by 1 base, with 12 bases between them. The CDR3 here is CARPRGRNTEAFF. CDR3 coding DNA: TGTGCCAGACCCCGGGGGAGGAACACTGAAGCTTTCTTT.

The chain has TRBV6-5 and TRBJ2-1; 13 bases fit TRBD2. The J segment lost 2 bases and the V segment lost 9 bases, leaving 4 bases of the junction unmatched. CDR3 size: 15 residues. Germline CDR1 and CDR2: MNHEY and SVGAGI. Here the CDR3 DNA reads TGTGCCAGTACGACTAGCGGGAGGCCCTACAATGAGCAGTTCTTC. This codes for CASTTSGRPYNEQFF.

Only one count was recorded for this clone. The rearrangement uses TRBV29-1 and TRBJ1-2; unclear D gene. The length of the CDR3 is 13 residues. Trimming cost V 3 bases and J 0 bases, with 8 bases left between them. Germline CDR1 is SQVTM and CDR2 is ANQGSEA. This CDR3 reads CSVDYRANYGYTF. CDR3 in DNA: TGCAGCGTTGATTACAGAGCTAACTATGGCTACACCTTC.

The table lists this clone with a few counts. J is TRBJ2-7 and V is TRBV6-1, with D perhaps TRBD1 (5 bases). The length of the CDR3 is 15 residues. The V end lost 0 bases, the J end lost 7 bases, and 16 bases lay between the germline ends. CDR1 is MNHNS, CDR2 SASEGT, per germline. The CDR3 loop reads CASSEAAAGRREQYF. The CDR3 coding sequence is TGTGCCAGCAGTGAAGCGGCGGCAGGGCGGCGAGAGCAGTACTTC.

The chain employs TRBV10-2 and TRBJ1-4; no firm D call. This CDR3 is built from 14 residues. Germline CDR1 reads WSHSY; CDR2 reads SAAADI. With 3 bases removed from V and 0 bases from J, the gap between germline ends came to 5 bases. The CDR3 DNA sequence: TGCGCCAGCAGTGACCAATCAACTAATGAAAAACTGTTTTTT. Protein product: CASSDQSTNEKLFF.

This sequence joins TRBV9 and TRBJ2-7; 7 bases line up with TRBD2. Looked up from germline, CDR1 is SGDLS and CDR2 is YYNGEE. This CDR3 has 15 residues. Trimming at V came to 4 bases and at J to 0 bases, leaving 7 bases not matched to a gene. CDR3 sequence (DNA): TGTGCCAGCAGCCCCATGGGGGGGGACTCCTACGAGCAGTACTTC. The encoded protein is CASSPMGGDSYEQYF.

The V call is TRBV11-2, the J call TRBJ2-1; D may be TRBD2 (6 bases). V shed 0 bases and J shed 15 bases, with 21 bases lying between them. Looked up from germline, CDR1 is SGHAT and CDR2 is FQNNGV. The length of the CDR3 is 15 residues. CDR3 nucleotides: TGTGCCAGCAGCTTAGATCGCGGAGGGACTCCCGGGGGGTTCTTC. Translation: CASSLDRGGTPGGFF.